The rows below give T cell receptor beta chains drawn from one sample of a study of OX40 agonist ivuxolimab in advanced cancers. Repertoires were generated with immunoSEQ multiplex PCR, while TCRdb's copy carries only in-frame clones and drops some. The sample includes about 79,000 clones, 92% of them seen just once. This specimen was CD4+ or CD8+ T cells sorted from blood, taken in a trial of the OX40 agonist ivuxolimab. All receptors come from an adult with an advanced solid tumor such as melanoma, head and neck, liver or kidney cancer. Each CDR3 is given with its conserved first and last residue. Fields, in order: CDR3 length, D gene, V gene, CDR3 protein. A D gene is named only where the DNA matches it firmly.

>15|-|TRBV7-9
CASSPRGGRDQPQHF
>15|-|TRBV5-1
CASSLAVLEPETQYF
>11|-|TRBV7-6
CASSLYGEQFF
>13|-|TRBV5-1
CATTGSNTGELFF
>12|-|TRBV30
CAWSQAEETQYF
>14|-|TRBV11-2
CASRAPGRRETQYF
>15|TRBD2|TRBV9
CASSVGTSNTGELFF
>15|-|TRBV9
CASSRLGDYNTEAFF
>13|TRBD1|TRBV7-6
CASSLGQDYEQYF
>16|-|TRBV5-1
CASPTTGATQRCEQYF
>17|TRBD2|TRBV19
CASSSRTSGRLGETQYF
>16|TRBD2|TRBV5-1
CASSSQIAGNTGELFF
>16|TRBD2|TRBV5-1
CASSLASGIRTGELFF
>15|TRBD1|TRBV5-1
CASSSQGARTDTQYF
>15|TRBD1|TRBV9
CASSVADRGNSPLHF
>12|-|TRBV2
CASSLIRTGNTF
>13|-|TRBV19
CASSTDYSYEQYF
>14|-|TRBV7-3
CASSFSEGGHEQFF
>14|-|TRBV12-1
CASTPSTDTYGYTF
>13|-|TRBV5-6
CASSRTVNEKLFF